This T cell receptor beta chain was profiled in a study of circulating and synovial CD4+ cells in juvenile arthritis. Clones were read by immunoSEQ multiplex PCR, and TCRdb kept only the in-frame ones, dropping some. The sample records about 34,000 clones, about 95% being singletons. This clonotype originated in a human donor with juvenile idiopathic arthritis. The sequencing input was CD4+ T cells from blood.

The CDR3 spells CASSHTPGYEQYF. The CDR3 nucleotides are TGTGCCAGCAGTCATACACCGGGATACGAGCAGTACTTC. The chain employs TRBV6-5 and TRBJ2-7, with D maybe TRBD2 (5 bases). This CDR3 spans 13 amino acids. V lost 5 bases and J lost 4, with 12 bases in between. Germline values: CDR1 MNHEY, CDR2 SVGAGI.